This is a list of T cell receptor beta chains from one sample in a study of blood T cell repertoires in COVID-19. The table came from immunoSEQ multiplex PCR; TCRdb's copy has only in-frame clones and leaves some out. The top ten clones hold around 2.3% of a sample with about 73,000 clones, 75% to 90% of them seen once. Sequenced sample: peripheral blood. These receptors were obtained from a man older than 75 with active or convalescent COVID-19. CDR3s include the opening cysteine and the closing phenylalanine or tryptophan.

V,CDR3
TRBV2,CASSDVAENEQFF
TRBV16,CASSPGPGGSYGYTF
TRBV4-1,CASSQDPQSGAGQETQYF
TRBV7-6,CASSSGRGAFF
TRBV25-1,CASSEPRGSYNEQFF
TRBV11-1,CASSLALFRWGGSYNEQFF
TRBV7-9,CASSLVAVYGYTF
TRBV5-1,CASSLGRPARSGYTF
TRBV30,CAWTPLTGWGTEAFF
TRBV27,CASSLRGSYTEAFF
TRBV4-2,CASSQVLAGAQETQYF
TRBV14,CASSQDQITTGSQAFF
TRBV28,CASTFAPSGESNEQFF
TRBV27,CASSPPYGELFF
TRBV29-1,CSVEGGAGYYNEQFF
TRBV28,CASSLGGQGLAFF
TRBV7-2,CASSLARTVVNEKLFF
TRBV11-2,CASSLGGGTYEQYF
TRBV5-1,CASSLTFGTLQETQYF
TRBV5-5,CASSLTSGGYATDTQYF
TRBV27,CASTPAPSGRYNEQFF
TRBV5-1,CASSPEGQAAEQFF
TRBV30,CAWTKGSGRANTGELFF
TRBV29-1,CSGSNRETQYF
TRBV2,CASKRDTEAFF
TRBV6-5,CASRYMFAGETQYF
TRBV6-5,CASTQLDRGYGYTF
TRBV5-1,CASSLTGYTYEQYF
TRBV27,CASSRSGQGGIGYTF
TRBV6-1,CASSERGGRGYEQYF
TRBV30,CAWSVFRQGANTGELFF
TRBV10-2,CATHHRTSGYNEQFF
TRBV30,CAWSQIRTTATNEKLFF
TRBV28,CASSSPGTILYEQYF
TRBV4-2,CASSLGPGQGEETQYF
TRBV28,CASRTGGQPQHF
TRBV2,CASRAALTNEKLFF
TRBV28,CASRLGQGSQPQHF
TRBV5-1,CASSFYSGQGGIHEQYF
TRBV19,CASSGRQGAYEQYF
TRBV28,CASSFPGTGGEGYTF
TRBV18,CASSSDRGLEQYF
TRBV12-5,CASGLVRLRGNSGNTIYF
TRBV5-4,CASSSKAGVQETQYF
TRBV19,CASRGLAGGETQYF